The rows below give T cell receptor beta chains drawn from one sample of a study of T cell responses to AZD1222 COVID-19 vaccine. Assay: immunoSEQ multiplex PCR; the TCRdb copy retains only in-frame clones and omits some. In the table there are some 110,000 clones, 80% to 90% of which are singletons. The material sequenced was peripheral blood, taken on day 0 of MenACWY control vaccination. These TCRs come from an adult in good health. Each CDR3 is given with its conserved first and last residue. Each record gives: CDR3 protein, CDR3 DNA, D gene, clone size, J gene, V gene. D genes are given only for firm matches. Rows give clone size only sometimes, using once, few, many, or a class for an expanded clone.

CDR3: CASSFTSPAYEQYF
DNA: TGTGCCAGCAGTTTCACCTCCCCTGCCTACGAGCAGTACTTC
D: NA
size: NA
J: TRBJ2-7
V: TRBV27

CDR3: CASSPSGTGENTEAFF
DNA: TGTGCCAGCAGCCCATCCGGGACAGGGGAGAACACTGAAGCTTTCTTT
D: TRBD1
size: few
J: TRBJ1-1
V: TRBV7-2

CDR3: CASSEGGRAIPGELFF
DNA: TGTGCCAGCAGCGAAGGGGGGAGGGCGATCCCCGGGGAGCTGTTTTTT
D: NA
size: NA
J: TRBJ2-2
V: TRBV7-9

CDR3: CASSYSKRGPNEKLFF
DNA: TGTGCCAGCAGTTACTCGAAGAGGGGTCCTAATGAAAAACTGTTTTTT
D: NA
size: NA
J: TRBJ1-4
V: TRBV6-5

CDR3: CASSITTGTGGLMKANQPQHF
DNA: TGCGCCAGCAGCATTACGACCGGGACAGGGGGCTTGATGAAGGCCAATCAGCCCCAGCATTTT
D: TRBD1
size: NA
J: TRBJ1-5
V: TRBV4-1

CDR3: CASISDRGHSNPRYGYTF
DNA: TGTGCCAGCATCTCGGACAGGGGCCACAGTAACCCACGGTATGGCTACACCTTC
D: TRBD1
size: NA
J: TRBJ1-2
V: TRBV5-6

CDR3: CASSQGRGLYGYTF
DNA: TGCGCCAGCAGCCAGGGCAGGGGGCTTTATGGCTACACCTTC
D: TRBD1
size: once
J: TRBJ1-2
V: TRBV4-3

CDR3: CASSEWGQGSEAFF
DNA: TGTGCCAGCAGTGAGTGGGGACAGGGCTCTGAAGCTTTCTTT
D: TRBD1
size: NA
J: TRBJ1-1
V: TRBV6-1

CDR3: CASSLEGGGGNTIYF
DNA: TGCGCCAGCAGCCTGGAGGGTGGCGGTGGAAACACCATATATTTT
D: NA
size: NA
J: TRBJ1-3
V: TRBV5-1

CDR3: CASSQNRGKTQYF
DNA: TGTGCCAGCAGCCAAAACAGGGGAAAGACCCAGTACTTC
D: TRBD1
size: NA
J: TRBJ2-5
V: TRBV5-6

CDR3: CASSVGPLNTEAFF
DNA: TGTGCCAGCAGTGTCGGACCCTTGAACACTGAAGCTTTCTTT
D: NA
size: NA
J: TRBJ1-1
V: TRBV25-1

CDR3: CASSDTGQGEQYF
DNA: TGTGCCAGCAGTGACACGGGACAGGGCGAGCAGTACTTC
D: TRBD1
size: many
J: TRBJ2-7
V: TRBV25-1

CDR3: CASRTGYNEQFF
DNA: TGTGCCAGCAGGACAGGGTACAATGAGCAGTTCTTC
D: TRBD1
size: NA
J: TRBJ2-1
V: TRBV6-5

CDR3: CASSSGTGTYEQYF
DNA: TGTGCCAGCAGTTCCGGGACAGGGACCTACGAGCAGTACTTC
D: TRBD1
size: NA
J: TRBJ2-7
V: TRBV2

CDR3: CASSPPQGGTNIQYF
DNA: TGTGCCAGCTCACCACCCCAGGGGGGAACGAACATTCAGTACTTC
D: NA
size: NA
J: TRBJ2-4
V: TRBV18

CDR3: CASRTHVGATNEKLFF
DNA: TGTGCCAGCAGGACCCATGTTGGGGCAACTAATGAAAAACTGTTTTTT
D: NA
size: NA
J: TRBJ1-4
V: TRBV6-6

CDR3: CASSLPGGVREKLFF
DNA: TGTGCCAGCAGTCTCCCCGGGGGGGTAAGGGAAAAACTGTTTTTT
D: NA
size: NA
J: TRBJ1-4
V: TRBV28

CDR3: CASREGGAEETQYF
DNA: TGTGCCAGCAGAGAAGGGGGCGCGGAAGAGACCCAGTACTTC
D: TRBD1
size: NA
J: TRBJ2-5
V: TRBV5-4

CDR3: CASSWDNMNTEAFF
DNA: TGTGCCAGCAGTTGGGACAATATGAACACTGAAGCTTTCTTT
D: NA
size: NA
J: TRBJ1-1
V: TRBV6-5

CDR3: CAISRDTGTEAFF
DNA: TGTGCCATCAGCCGGGACACTGGCACTGAAGCTTTCTTT
D: NA
size: NA
J: TRBJ1-1
V: TRBV10-3

CDR3: CASSEAGHNSGNTIYF
DNA: TGTGCCAGCAGTGAGGCAGGCCACAACTCTGGAAACACCATATATTTT
D: NA
size: NA
J: TRBJ1-3
V: TRBV6-1

CDR3: CASSLGPGTVLGRNTEAFF
DNA: TGCGCCAGCAGCTTGGGGCCTGGGACCGTACTCGGTAGGAACACTGAAGCTTTCTTT
D: NA
size: NA
J: TRBJ1-1
V: TRBV5-1

CDR3: CAGTRDHCGYTF
DNA: TGTGCCGGTACTCGGGACCACTGTGGCTACACCTTC
D: NA
size: once
J: TRBJ1-2
V: TRBV2

CDR3: CASSPFGVGAYEQYF
DNA: TGTGCCAGCAGCCCCTTTGGTGTGGGGGCGTACGAGCAGTACTTC
D: NA
size: NA
J: TRBJ2-7
V: TRBV28

CDR3: CASSLGGGRHTEAFF
DNA: TGTGCCAGCAGCTTAGGGGGGGGACGCCACACTGAAGCTTTCTTT
D: NA
size: NA
J: TRBJ1-1
V: TRBV7-8